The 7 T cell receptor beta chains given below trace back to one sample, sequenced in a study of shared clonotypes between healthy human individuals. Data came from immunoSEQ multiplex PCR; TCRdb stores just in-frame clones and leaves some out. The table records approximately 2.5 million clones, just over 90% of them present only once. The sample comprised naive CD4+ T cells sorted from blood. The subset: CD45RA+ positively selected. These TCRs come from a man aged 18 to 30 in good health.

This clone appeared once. CDR3 DNA sequence: TGTGCCAGCAGCCAAACGGGGGGAACTGGAAACACCATATATTTT. Translating it yields CASSQTGGTGNTIYF. The chain couples TRBV14 to TRBJ1-3, with a tentative D call TRBD1 (5 bases). Germline CDR1 reads SGHDN; CDR2 reads FVKESK. The V gene lost 2 bases and the J gene lost 2 bases, with 10 bases spanning the gap. This CDR3 region has 15 residues.

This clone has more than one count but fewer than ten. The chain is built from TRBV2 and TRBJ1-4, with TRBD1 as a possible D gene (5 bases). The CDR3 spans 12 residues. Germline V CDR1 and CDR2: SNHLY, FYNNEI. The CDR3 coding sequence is TGTGCTACGGGGACCCAGGGCGAAAAACTGTTTTTT. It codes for CATGTQGEKLFF.

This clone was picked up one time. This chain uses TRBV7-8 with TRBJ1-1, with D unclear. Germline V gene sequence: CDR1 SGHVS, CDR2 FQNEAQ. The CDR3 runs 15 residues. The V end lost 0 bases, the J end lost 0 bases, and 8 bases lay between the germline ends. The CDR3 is CASSLASSLNTEAFF. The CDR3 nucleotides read TGTGCCAGCAGCTTAGCCAGCTCTTTGAACACTGAAGCTTTCTTT.

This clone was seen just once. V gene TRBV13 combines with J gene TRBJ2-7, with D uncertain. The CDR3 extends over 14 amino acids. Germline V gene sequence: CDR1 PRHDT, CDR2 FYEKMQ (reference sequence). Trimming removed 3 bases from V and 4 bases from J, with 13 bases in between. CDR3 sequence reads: CASSFGPSEYEQYF. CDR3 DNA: TGTGCCAGCAGCTTTGGACCATCTGAATACGAGCAGTACTTC.

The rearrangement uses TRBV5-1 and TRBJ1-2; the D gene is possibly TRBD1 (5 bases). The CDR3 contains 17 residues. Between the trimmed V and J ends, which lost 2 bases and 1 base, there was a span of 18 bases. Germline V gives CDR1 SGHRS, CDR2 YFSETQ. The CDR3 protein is CASSFTGTYRDNYGYTF. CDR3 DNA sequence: TGCGCCAGCAGCTTCACCGGGACGTACCGGGATAACTATGGCTACACCTTC.

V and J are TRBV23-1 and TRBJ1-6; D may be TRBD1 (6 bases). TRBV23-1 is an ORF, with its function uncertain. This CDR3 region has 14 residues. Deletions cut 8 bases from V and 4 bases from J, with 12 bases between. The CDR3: CASQPQGYNSPLHF. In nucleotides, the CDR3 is TGCGCCAGCCAACCTCAGGGGTATAATTCACCCCTCCACTTT.

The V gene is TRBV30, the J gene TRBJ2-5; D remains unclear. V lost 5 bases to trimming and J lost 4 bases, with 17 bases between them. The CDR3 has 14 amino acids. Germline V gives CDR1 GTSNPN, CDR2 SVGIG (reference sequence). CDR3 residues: CAWGVGKEGETQYF. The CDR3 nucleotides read TGTGCCTGGGGGGTAGGGAAAGAAGGAGAGACCCAGTACTTC.